This T cell receptor (beta chain) derives from a study of T cell responses to AZD1222 COVID-19 vaccine. Sequencing was performed with immunoSEQ multiplex PCR; in TCRdb, only in-frame clones are kept and a portion is missing. The sample carries approximately 83,000 clones, around nine tenths recorded once. A remark on this clone: Antigen: not known.

Notes on the study in general: The donor group comprised mostly white British people and more females; the analysis possibly underestimated clonal diversity. Sampling that yielded the repertoires occurred only after the peak T cell response. With dominance at 160-218 and 743-854, vaccine-associated CD4 TCRs spanned spike. Spike-specific TCR depth and breadth grew after two AZD1222 doses.

This specimen consisted of peripheral blood, obtained on day 0 of MenACWY control vaccination. The receptor's source is an adult in good health.

The CDR3 DNA reads as TGTGCCACCAGTGATTCCCGGGGGGGGTCTCTCTACGAGCAGTACTTC. It is translated as CATSDSRGGSLYEQYF. The V and J genes are TRBV24-1 and TRBJ2-7; 8 nucleotides match TRBD2. Losses at the gene ends were 2 bases for V and 3 bases for J; bases not matched to a gene: 8. Germline V gives CDR1 KGHDR, CDR2 SFDVKD. There are 16 residues in the CDR3.